This T cell receptor (beta chain) was sequenced for a study of blood T cell repertoires in COVID-19. About the study: Both acute and convalescent COVID-19 samples were obtained from the United States, Italy and Spain. In each case, the material was cDNA or gDNA derived from T cells, B-cell-depleted T cells, or PBMCs.

Per the original methods: From reference gene primer amplification, estimates of nucleated cell counts were derived. The method was immunoSEQ multiplex PCR; TCRdb's version includes in-frame clones alone and lacks a portion of them. V and J calls and clone size are given by that table; D and trimming were obtained from the DNA. The sample gives 55,000 to 70,000 clones, 82% of which show up once; less than 25% is in the top ten. The V end lost 3 bases, the J end lost 4 bases, and 13 bases lay between the germline ends. This CDR3 spans 15 amino acids. The germline CDR1 and CDR2 sequences are LGHNA and YSLEER.

This TCR was recovered from an older woman with acute or convalescent COVID-19. The rearrangement joins TRBV4-3 to TRBJ1-5; tentative D call: TRBD1 (5 bases). The sequenced sample was peripheral blood. CDR3 coding DNA: TGCGCCAGCAGCCAGATCCAGGGCTCGAATCAGCCCCAGCATTTT. The encoded protein is CASSQIQGSNQPQHF.